The entry below describes one T cell receptor beta chain. What it recognizes is unknown. The data originate from a study of identical twins. The study's findings and limits: Shared out-of-frame alpha sequences (those common to twins) showed excess low generation probability.

TCRdb re-called the 5' RACE reads through MiXCR, storing one row per CDR3 protein. The profile shows over 600,000 distinct CDR3 sequences, 21% of them singletons. The V and J ends lost 4 bases and 7 bases respectively, with 14 bases between them. CDR1 and CDR2 (germline): MNHEY, SVGAGI. The CDR3 runs to 13 residues. There were only healthy Caucasians among the donors. This same sample was also part of a study on T cells expressing NK-cell markers.

The rearrangement uses TRBV6-5 and TRBJ2-7, with D possibly being TRBD1 or TRBD2 (5 bases each). The sequenced sample was PBMCs. The TCR sequence derives from a woman aged 18 to 35 in good health. The CDR3 here is CASSSEWGSEQYF. Written as DNA, the CDR3 is TGTGCCAGCAGTTCAGAATGGGGGTCTGAGCAGTACTTC.